The clone carrying this TCR beta chain was recorded a few times. Amplification of TCR beta CDR3 regions was performed using RNA transcripts as template. An initial round of RT-PCR targeting the TCR CDR3 relied on the HTBI primer set. Using its own MiXCR run on the multiplex PCR reads, TCRdb lists one record per CDR3 protein. The sample consists of nearly 600,000 distinct CDR3 sequences, approximately 15% of them appearing once. This sample was included in a study of T cells in Graves' hyperthyroidism and ophthalmopathy. The CDR3 covers 15 residues. Per germline, CDR1 LGHNA and CDR2 YSLEER. V dropped 1 base and J dropped 10; count of bases not matched to a gene: 11.

Sequencing input: blood. The J gene is TRBJ1-2, the V gene TRBV4-3; 8 bases align to TRBD1. The clonotype was recovered from a woman aged 25 to 45 with Graves' hyperthyroidism that later progressed to Graves' ophthalmopathy. The DNA of the CDR3 is TGCGCCAGCAGCCAAGGCGACAGGGGATTGGGTGACTACACCTTC. This gives the protein CASSQGDRGLGDYTF.